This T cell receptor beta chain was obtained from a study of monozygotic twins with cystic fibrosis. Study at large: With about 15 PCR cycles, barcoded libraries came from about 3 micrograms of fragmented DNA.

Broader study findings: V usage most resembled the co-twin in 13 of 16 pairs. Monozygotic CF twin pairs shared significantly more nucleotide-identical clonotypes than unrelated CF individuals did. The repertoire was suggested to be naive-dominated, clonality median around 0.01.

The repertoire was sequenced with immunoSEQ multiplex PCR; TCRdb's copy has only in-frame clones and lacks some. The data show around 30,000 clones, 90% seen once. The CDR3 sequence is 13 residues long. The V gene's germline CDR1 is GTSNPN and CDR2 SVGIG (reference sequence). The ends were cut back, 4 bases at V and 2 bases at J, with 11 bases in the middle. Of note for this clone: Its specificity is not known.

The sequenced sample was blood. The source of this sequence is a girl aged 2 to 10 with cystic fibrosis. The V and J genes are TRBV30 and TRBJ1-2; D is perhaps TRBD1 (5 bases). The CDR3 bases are TGTGCCTGGAATTGGGCAGGGAACTATGGCTACACCTTC. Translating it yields CAWNWAGNYGYTF.